This T cell receptor (beta chain) came from a study of control samples from healthy donors and cancer patients. Sequenced by immunoSEQ multiplex PCR; TCRdb stores in-frame clones only, minus some. This table holds about 31,000 clones, roughly 95% found once. CDR1 and CDR2 (germline): SEHNR, FQNEAQ (reference sequence). This CDR3 region has 14 residues. V shed 1 base and J shed 2 bases, with 8 bases lying between them. The sequencing input was blood. This TCR was recovered from a man in his sixties in good health. J is TRBJ2-5 and V is TRBV7-9, with D tentatively TRBD1 or TRBD2 (5 bases each). This chain's CDR3 is CASSLGGVQETQYF. CDR3 nucleotides: TGTGCCAGCAGCTTAGGAGGGGTTCAAGAGACCCAGTACTTC.